Below are 32 T cell receptor beta chains sequenced from a single sample in a study of human T cells and chemical hapten exposure. TCRdb re-called the RACE reads with MiXCR, one entry per CDR3 protein. The sample holds roughly 250,000 distinct CDR3 sequences, about 8.6% seen once. Time point denoted: pre-sensitization, week 0. Described treatment: therapeutic diphenylcyclopropenone sensitization with weekly scalp DPC. The sequenced sample was whole blood, obtained in connection with sensitization to the hapten diphenylcyclopropenone (DPC). These receptors were collected from a woman aged 40 to 50 with alopecia areata. Some clones in this sample may be carry-over from other donors' samples.

CDR3 sequence: CASSANREILAKNIQYF. In nucleotides, the CDR3 is TGTGCCAGCAGTGCAAACAGGGAAATCCTAGCCAAAAACATTCAGTACTTC. The chain combines TRBV27 with TRBJ2-4; a weak D match, TRBD1 (6 bases). The V end lost 5 bases, the J end lost 0 bases, and 17 bases lay between the germline ends. Germline CDR1 and CDR2: MNHEY and SMNVEV (reference sequence). CDR3 length: 17 amino acids.

J is TRBJ1-1 and V is TRBV25-1, with TRBD1 as a possible D gene (6 bases). V lost 6 bases and J lost 1, with 9 bases in between. Germline CDR1 MGHDK, CDR2 SYGVNS. The CDR3 contains 13 residues. The CDR3 DNA sequence: TGTGCCAGCAGGGTACAGGGGAACACTGAAGCTTTCTTT. Translating gives CASRVQGNTEAFF. The full variable domain, completed using reference TRBV25-1 and TRBJ1-1, is EADIYQTPRYLVIGTGKKITLECSQTMGHDKMYWYQQDPGMELHLIHYSYGVNSTEKGDLSSESTVSRIRTEHFPLTLESARPSHTSQYLCASRVQGNTEAFFGQGTRLTVV.

The chain recombines TRBV28 with TRBJ2-7, with 7 bases lining up with TRBD1. The CDR3 covers 16 residues. Germline CDR1 and CDR2: MDHEN and SYDVKM. Losses at the gene ends were 5 bases for V and 3 bases for J; bases not matched to a gene: 13. CDR3 nucleotide sequence: TGTGCCAGCAGTCAAACCACCGGGACAGCCAACTACGAGCAGTACTTC. It encodes CASSQTTGTANYEQYF. The variable domain in full, completed from reference TRBV28 and TRBJ2-7, reads DVKVTQSSRYLVKRTGEKVFLECVQDMDHENMFWYRQDPGLGLRLIYFSYDVKMKEKGDIPEGYSVSREKKERFSLILESASTNQTSMYLCASSQTTGTANYEQYFGPGTRLTVT.

At least ten counts were recorded for this clonotype. J is TRBJ2-3 and V is TRBV4-2, with 11 bases matching TRBD2. The germline V gene has CDR1 LGHNA and CDR2 YNFKEQ. The CDR3 sequence is 18 residues long. V shed 0 bases, J shed 2 bases, and the junction held 7 bases outside the gene matches. CDR3 sequence (DNA): TGTGCCAGCAGCCAAGAGGTAGCGGGAGGGCCAAACACAGATACGCAGTATTTT. Translation: CASSQEVAGGPNTDTQYF.

This clonotype was seen a few times. This chain joins TRBV7-9 and TRBJ2-7, with TRBD2 as a possible D gene (6 bases). V was shortened by 3 bases and J by 4 bases, with 13 bases between the two germline ends. The germline CDR1 and CDR2 sequences are SEHNR and FQNEAQ (reference sequence). This CDR3 is 14 amino acids long. In DNA form, the CDR3 reads TGTGCCAGCAGCTTCCGACTAGGTCGATACGAGCAGTACTTC. Translated: CASSFRLGRYEQYF.

This clonotype turned up a few times. The rearrangement uses TRBV29-1 and TRBJ2-5, with 10 bases fitting TRBD1. The CDR3 has 15 amino acids. Germline CDR1 reads SQVTM; CDR2 reads ANQGSEA. J was trimmed by 4 bases and V by 3 bases; bases with no gene match: 8. This CDR3 is CSVDIRDRGSETQYF. The CDR3 DNA reads as TGCAGCGTTGATATAAGGGACAGGGGTTCAGAGACCCAGTACTTC.

The chain employs TRBV6-5 and TRBJ1-6; D gene ambiguous. The V gene's germline CDR1 is MNHEY and CDR2 SVGAGI. V lost 7 bases to trimming and J lost 8 bases, with 12 bases between them. The CDR3 has 13 residues. The DNA for the CDR3 is TGTGCCAGCACCACTCGGAGGGATTCACCCCTCCACTTT. Its translation is CASTTRRDSPLHF.

This clonotype was seen many times. This chain joins TRBV7-6 and TRBJ2-7, with D possibly called TRBD1 or TRBD2 (5 bases each). Germline loops: CDR1 SGHVS, CDR2 FNYEAQ. Between the trimmed V and J ends, which lost 3 bases and 6 bases, there was a span of 9 bases. CDR3 size: 12 residues. CDR3 DNA sequence: TGTGCCAGCAGCTTCATTGGGGGCGAGCAGTACTTC. Translated, it gives CASSFIGGEQYF.

This clonotype was counted only a few times. The CDR3 DNA follows: TGTGCCAGCAGCGTAGATGGTCGGGGCGGCTACACCTTC. Translation: CASSVDGRGGYTF. The V gene is TRBV9, the J gene TRBJ1-2; perhaps TRBD1 as D (5 bases). Trimming removed 0 bases at V and 8 bases at J, with 11 bases between. This CDR3 is built from 13 residues. CDR1 SGDLS and CDR2 YYNGEE come from the germline V gene.

This clonotype was counted between two and nine times. The V and J genes are TRBV3-1 and TRBJ2-7; unclear D gene. Germline CDR1 is LGHDT and CDR2 is YNNKEL (reference sequence). Trimming removed 2 bases at V and 2 bases at J, with 4 bases between. This CDR3 contains 12 residues. The CDR3 nucleotides read TGTGCCAGCAGCCAATCAACCTACGAGCAGTACTTC. Translated, it gives CASSQSTYEQYF.

This chain links TRBV3-1 with TRBJ2-3, with TRBD2 matching 13 bases. Germline V lookup: CDR1 LGHDT, CDR2 YNNKEL (reference sequence). V was pared by 3 bases and J by 1 base, with 10 bases of the junction left unmatched. The CDR3 has 19 residues. The DNA of the CDR3 is TGTGCCAGCAGCCACAGAACTAGCGGGAGGGCCGGGGGCACAGATACGCAGTATTTT. This sequence encodes CASSHRTSGRAGGTDTQYF.

In this sample, this clonotype turned up many times. The chain is built from TRBV20-1 and TRBJ2-7; D remains ambiguous. Trimming removed 1 base at V and 3 bases at J, with 13 bases between. The CDR3 covers 14 residues. CDR1 is DFQATT, CDR2 SNEGSKA, per germline (reference sequence). The CDR3 spells CSARAALGIYEQYF. CDR3 bases: TGCAGTGCTAGAGCCGCCCTGGGGATCTACGAGCAGTACTTC.

This clonotype was counted a few times. This chain connects TRBV29-1 to TRBJ1-1; tentatively, D is TRBD1 (5 bases). There are 13 residues in the CDR3. Trimming cost V 7 bases and J 2 bases, with 14 bases left between them. Germline values: CDR1 SQVTM, CDR2 ANQGSEA. The CDR3 DNA is TGCAGCGCCGGGGGAGGGACTAACACTGAAGCTTTCTTT. Amino acids: CSAGGGTNTEAFF.

This clonotype was observed a handful of times. This chain links TRBV12-3 or TRBV12-4 with TRBJ2-5; the D is unclear. The CDR3 spans 14 residues. The V end was cut by 1 base, the J end by 5 bases, with 11 bases between. The chain's CDR3 is CASSLDLREETQYF. The DNA of the CDR3 is TGTGCCAGCAGTTTAGACCTCCGAGAGGAGACCCAGTACTTC.

The chain combines TRBV7-2 with TRBJ1-5, with D hard to call. CDR3 length: 13 amino acids. V was pared by 3 bases and J by 9 bases, with 12 bases between. Germline values: CDR1 SGHTA, CDR2 FQGNSA. The CDR3 loop reads CASSFSGVGPQHF. In DNA form, the CDR3 reads TGTGCCAGCAGCTTCTCTGGAGTTGGGCCCCAGCATTTT.

This clonotype appeared a few times. The chain joins TRBV6-2 or TRBV6-3 to TRBJ1-2; D not resolved. This CDR3 is built from 14 residues. V dropped 5 bases and J dropped 2 bases, with 12 bases sitting between them. The germline V gene encodes CDR1 MNHEY and CDR2 SVGEGT. The CDR3 DNA follows: TGTGCCAGCAGTCAAGCGGGCGGAAACTATGGCTACACCTTC. This encodes CASSQAGGNYGYTF.

There are many counts of this clonotype. The rearrangement uses TRBV29-1 and TRBJ2-1; D is possibly TRBD1 or TRBD2 (6 bases each). From germline, CDR1 is SQVTM and CDR2 ANQGSEA. Trimming left V 6 bases short and J 6 bases short, with 12 bases between. The CDR3 runs 12 residues. The CDR3 spells CSVGAGLNEQFF. CDR3 in DNA: TGCAGCGTGGGGGCGGGACTCAATGAGCAGTTCTTC.

The sample holds a few counts of this clonotype. The CDR3 nucleotides read TGTGCCAGCAGCTTTAGGGCAGGCCCAGCAACAGATACGCAGTATTTT. Translated: CASSFRAGPATDTQYF. The chain has TRBV5-6 and TRBJ2-3; D gene uncertain. V lost 2 bases, J lost 3 bases, and 16 bases lay in between. The CDR3 has 16 residues. Looked up from germline, CDR1 is SGHDT and CDR2 is YYEEEE.

This clonotype showed up many times. The chain is built from TRBV7-2 and TRBJ1-2; tentatively, D is TRBD1 (5 bases). Between the trimmed V and J ends, which lost 1 base and 6 bases, there was a span of 12 bases. This CDR3 is built from 14 residues. Germline V gives CDR1 SGHTA, CDR2 FQGNSA. This CDR3 reads CASSLVQGGHGYTF. The DNA of the CDR3 is TGTGCCAGCAGCTTAGTTCAGGGAGGCCATGGCTACACCTTC.

The chain joins TRBV5-1 to TRBJ1-5; D call uncertain. The CDR3 spans 14 residues. Germline CDR1 and CDR2: SGHRS and YFSETQ. V dropped 0 bases and J dropped 8 bases, with 12 bases sitting between them. Here the CDR3 reads CASSLGGNGEPQHF. The CDR3 DNA is TGCGCCAGCAGCTTGGGCGGAAACGGGGAGCCCCAGCATTTT.

This clonotype came up many times. This sequence joins TRBV9 and TRBJ2-1, with 11 bases lining up with TRBD1. In germline, CDR1 is SGDLS, CDR2 YYNGEE. This CDR3 contains 16 residues. The V segment lost 4 bases and the J segment 7 bases; nucleotides outside the gene matches: 10. CDR3 coding DNA: TGTGCCAGCAGCCCTTACGGACAGGGGGCCTTTAATGAGCAGTTCTTC. This encodes CASSPYGQGAFNEQFF.

This clonotype was seen ten or more times. This chain connects TRBV28 to TRBJ2-3; 12 bases fit TRBD2. This CDR3 contains 15 residues. The V segment lost 7 bases and the J segment 1 base; nucleotides outside the gene matches: 3. Per germline, CDR1 MDHEN and CDR2 SYDVKM. CDR3 sequence: CASILAGGGTDTQYF. The DNA for the CDR3 is TGTGCCAGCATTCTAGCGGGAGGGGGCACAGATACGCAGTATTTT. Variable domain in full (rest from reference TRBV28 and TRBJ2-3): DVKVTQSSRYLVKRTGEKVFLECVQDMDHENMFWYRQDPGLGLRLIYFSYDVKMKEKGDIPEGYSVSREKKERFSLILESASTNQTSMYLCASILAGGGTDTQYFGPGTRLTVL.

The genes are TRBV24-1 and TRBJ1-1; D unclear. V was pared by 7 bases and J by 5 bases, with 13 bases between. Germline V gene lookup returns CDR1 KGHDR and CDR2 SFDVKD. The CDR3 is 13 residues long. The CDR3 region has the DNA TGTGCCACCAGATCCCCGGGGAGGACTGAAGCTTTCTTT. Its translation: CATRSPGRTEAFF.

Note on this clonotype: Being one base from a much bigger clone, this may be a read error. The J gene is TRBJ2-1, the V gene TRBV28, with no clear D. CDR1 MDHEN and CDR2 SYDVKM come from the germline V gene. The CDR3 is 13 residues long. This CDR3 reads CANSAPGYNEQFF. Written as DNA, the CDR3 is TGTGCCAACAGTGCTCCCGGATACAATGAGCAGTTCTTC. The full variable domain, completed using reference TRBV28 and TRBJ2-1, is DVKVTQSSRYLVKRTGEKVFLECVQDMDHENMFWYRQDPGLGLRLIYFSYDVKMKEKGDIPEGYSVSREKKERFSLILESASTNQTSMYLCANSAPGYNEQFFGPGTRLTVL.

V usage is TRBV7-2 and J usage is TRBJ2-7; D not certain. The V gene's germline CDR1 is SGHTA and CDR2 FQGNSA. This CDR3 comprises 14 residues. The V gene lost 1 base and the J gene lost 9 bases, with 16 bases spanning the gap. The CDR3 here is CASSLDGPPIGQYF. For the CDR3, the DNA is TGTGCCAGCAGCTTAGACGGCCCCCCGATTGGGCAGTACTTC.

J is TRBJ1-2 and V is TRBV6-5; D call uncertain. The CDR3 extends over 15 amino acids. Germline V gene data show CDR1 as MNHEY and CDR2 as SVGAGI. Deletions cut 6 bases from V and 4 bases from J, with 18 bases between. The CDR3 DNA reads TGTGCCAGCAGCCCAGAGTTCGGGCGAATCTATGGCTACACCTTC. This sequence encodes CASSPEFGRIYGYTF.

There are a few counts of this clonotype. The chain has TRBV4-3 and TRBJ1-5; no clear D gene. Deletions cut 0 bases from V and 3 bases from J, with 9 bases between. Looked up from germline, CDR1 is LGHNA and CDR2 is YSLEER. The CDR3 covers 15 residues. This CDR3 reads CASSQDRVTNQPQHF. CDR3 sequence (DNA): TGCGCCAGCAGCCAAGATCGAGTGACCAATCAGCCCCAGCATTTT.

The V gene is TRBV28, the J gene TRBJ2-4; 10 bases agree with TRBD1. This CDR3 is 13 amino acids long. The V gene end was trimmed by 5 bases and the J gene end by 7 bases; junction bases not matched to a gene: 2. Per the germline V gene, CDR1 is MDHEN and CDR2 is SYDVKM. In nucleotides, the CDR3 is TGTGCCAGCAGTCAGGGACAGGGGAACATTCAGTACTTC. It translates to CASSQGQGNIQYF.

This clonotype has just a few counts. The gene calls are TRBV15 and TRBJ2-6; D is possibly TRBD1 or TRBD2 (5 bases each). CDR3 length equals 17 residues. CDR1 and CDR2 from the germline V gene are LNHNV and YYDKDF (reference sequence). V was pared by 4 bases and J by 0 bases, with 13 bases between. The CDR3 DNA reads TGTGCCACCAGCATGCCGGGACGTACCTCTGGGGCCAACGTCCTGACTTTC. Encoded protein: CATSMPGRTSGANVLTF.

This clonotype was seen a handful of times. The V gene is TRBV4-2, the J gene TRBJ1-1; D not certain. Looked up from germline, CDR1 is LGHNA and CDR2 is YNFKEQ. V shed 1 base and J shed 6 bases, with 6 bases lying between them. The CDR3 is made up of 12 amino acids. The CDR3 DNA is TGTGCCAGCAGCCAAGGAAGATCTGAAGCTTTCTTT. This codes for CASSQGRSEAFF.

The chain combines TRBV7-8 with TRBJ2-2; D might be TRBD2 (5 bases). The CDR3 contains 14 residues. The germline gives CDR1 SGHVS, CDR2 FQNEAQ. Trimming pared 5 bases from V and 7 bases from J, leaving 14 bases between. CDR3 coding DNA: TGTGCCAGCAGCGTAGAGCGGTGGGGCGGGGAGCTGTTTTTT. Translated, it gives CASSVERWGGELFF.

With regard to this clonotype: At one end the junction does not follow the germline gene, possibly because of a read error. This CDR3 is CASRLGSFEQETQYF. The CDR3 DNA sequence: TGCGCCAGCAGGTTGGGGTCCTTCGAGCAAGAGACCCAGTACTTC. This chain joins TRBV5-1 and TRBJ2-5; D gene unclear. The germline V gene has CDR1 SGHRS and CDR2 YFSETQ. CDR3 length equals 15 residues.